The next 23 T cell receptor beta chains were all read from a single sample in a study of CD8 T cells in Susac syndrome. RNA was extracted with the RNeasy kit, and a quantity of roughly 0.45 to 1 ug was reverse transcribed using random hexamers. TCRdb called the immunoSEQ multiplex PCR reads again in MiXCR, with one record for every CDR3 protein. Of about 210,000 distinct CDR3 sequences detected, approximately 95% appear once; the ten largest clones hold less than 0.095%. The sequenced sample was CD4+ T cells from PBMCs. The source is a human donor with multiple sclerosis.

CDR3 loop: CASTDMNTEAFF. The CDR3 DNA is TGTGCCAGCACCGACATGAACACTGAAGCTTTCTTT. The rearrangement links TRBV3-1 to TRBJ1-1; D gene unclear. V lost 7 bases and J 0 bases, leaving 6 bases between the germline ends. CDR1 and CDR2 (germline): LGHDT, YNNKEL (reference sequence). This CDR3 region has 12 residues.

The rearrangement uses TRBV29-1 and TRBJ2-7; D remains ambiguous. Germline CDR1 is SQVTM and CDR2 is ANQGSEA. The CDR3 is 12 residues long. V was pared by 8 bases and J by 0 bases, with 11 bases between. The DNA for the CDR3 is TGCAGCCACTTTGGAACCTCCTACGAGCAGTACTTC. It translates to CSHFGTSYEQYF.

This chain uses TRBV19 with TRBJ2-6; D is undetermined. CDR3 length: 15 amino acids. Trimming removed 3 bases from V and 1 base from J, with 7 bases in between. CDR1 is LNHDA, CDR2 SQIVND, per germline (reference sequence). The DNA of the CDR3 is TGTGCCAGTAGTATGCGGAGTTCTGGGGCCAACGTCCTGACTTTC. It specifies CASSMRSSGANVLTF.

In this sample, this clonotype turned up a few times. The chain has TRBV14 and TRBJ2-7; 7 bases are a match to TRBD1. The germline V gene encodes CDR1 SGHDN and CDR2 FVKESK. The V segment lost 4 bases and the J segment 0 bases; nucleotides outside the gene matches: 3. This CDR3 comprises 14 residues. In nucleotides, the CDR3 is TGTGCCAGCAGCCGCAGACAGGGCTCCTACGAGCAGTACTTC. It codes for CASSRRQGSYEQYF.

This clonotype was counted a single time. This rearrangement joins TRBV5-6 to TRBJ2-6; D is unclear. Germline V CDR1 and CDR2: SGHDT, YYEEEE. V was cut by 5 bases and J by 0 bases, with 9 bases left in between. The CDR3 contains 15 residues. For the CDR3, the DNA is TGTGCCAGCAGATACAGCTTCTCTGGGGCCAACGTCCTGACTTTC. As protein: CASRYSFSGANVLTF. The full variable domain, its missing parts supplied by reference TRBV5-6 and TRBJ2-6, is DAGVTQSPTHLIKTRGQQVTLRCSPKSGHDTVSWYQQALGQGPQFIFQYYEEEERQRGNFPDRFSGHQFPNYSSELNVNALLLGDSALYLCASRYSFSGANVLTFGAGSRLTVL.

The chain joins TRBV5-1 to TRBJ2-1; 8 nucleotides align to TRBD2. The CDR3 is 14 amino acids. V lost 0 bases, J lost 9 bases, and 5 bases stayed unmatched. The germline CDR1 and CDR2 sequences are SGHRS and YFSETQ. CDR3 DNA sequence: TGCGCCAGCAGCTTGGGCGGTAGCGGGGCTGAGCAGTTCTTC. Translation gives CASSLGGSGAEQFF.

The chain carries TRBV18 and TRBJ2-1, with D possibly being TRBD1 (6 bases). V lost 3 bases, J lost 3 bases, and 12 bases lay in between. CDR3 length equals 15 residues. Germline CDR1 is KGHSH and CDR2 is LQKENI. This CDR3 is CASSPGWTDYNEQFF. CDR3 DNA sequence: TGTGCCAGCTCACCGGGGTGGACAGACTACAATGAGCAGTTCTTC.

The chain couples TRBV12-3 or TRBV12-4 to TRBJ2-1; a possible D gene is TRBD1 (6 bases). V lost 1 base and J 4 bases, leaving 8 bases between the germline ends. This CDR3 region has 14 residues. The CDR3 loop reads CASSLGGLYNEQFF. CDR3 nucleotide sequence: TGTGCCAGCAGTTTAGGGGGGCTGTACAATGAGCAGTTCTTC.

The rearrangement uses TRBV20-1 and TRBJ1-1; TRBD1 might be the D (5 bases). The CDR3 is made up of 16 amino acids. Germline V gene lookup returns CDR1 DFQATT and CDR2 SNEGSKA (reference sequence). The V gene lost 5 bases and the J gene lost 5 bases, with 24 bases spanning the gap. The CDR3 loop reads CSASRGTSAGRTEAFF. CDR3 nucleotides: TGCAGTGCTTCCCGAGGGACCTCGGCGGGAAGGACTGAAGCTTTCTTT.

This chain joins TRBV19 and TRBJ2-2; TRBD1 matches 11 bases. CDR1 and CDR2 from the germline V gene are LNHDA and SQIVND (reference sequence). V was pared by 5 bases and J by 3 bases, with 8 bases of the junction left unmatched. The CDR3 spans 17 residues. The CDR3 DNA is TGTGCCAGTAGTCCCCCGGACAGGGGGCATGACACCGGGGAGCTGTTTTTT. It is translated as CASSPPDRGHDTGELFF.

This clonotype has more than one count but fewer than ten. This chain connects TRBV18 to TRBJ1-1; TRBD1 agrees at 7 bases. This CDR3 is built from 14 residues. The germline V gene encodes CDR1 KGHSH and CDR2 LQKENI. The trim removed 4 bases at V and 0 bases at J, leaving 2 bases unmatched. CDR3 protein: CASSRDRVNTEAFF. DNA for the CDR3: TGTGCCAGCTCACGTGACAGGGTGAACACTGAAGCTTTCTTT.

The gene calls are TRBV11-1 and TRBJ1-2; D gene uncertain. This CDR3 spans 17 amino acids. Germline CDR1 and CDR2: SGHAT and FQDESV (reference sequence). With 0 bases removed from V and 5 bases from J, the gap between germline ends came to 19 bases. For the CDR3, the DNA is TGTGCCAGCAGCTTAGCGGATTCGACTACCAAAGCGTATGGCTACACCTTC. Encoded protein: CASSLADSTTKAYGYTF.

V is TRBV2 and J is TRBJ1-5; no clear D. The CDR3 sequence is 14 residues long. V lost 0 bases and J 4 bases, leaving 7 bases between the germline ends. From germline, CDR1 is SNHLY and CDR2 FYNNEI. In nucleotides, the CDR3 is TGTGCCAGCAGTGAAGCTTCCAGAAATCAGCCCCAGCATTTT. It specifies CASSEASRNQPQHF. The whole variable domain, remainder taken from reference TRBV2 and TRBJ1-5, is EPEVTQTPSHQVTQMGQEVILRCVPISNHLYFYWYRQILGQKVEFLVSFYNNEISEKSEIFDDQFSVERPDGSNFTLKIRSTKLEDSAMYFCASSEASRNQPQHFGDGTRLSIL.

The CDR3 DNA sequence: TGTGCCAGCAGCCAAGATCGGAAGACCCAGTACTTC. It specifies CASSQDRKTQYF. This chain joins TRBV3-1 and TRBJ2-5; D gene uncertain. This CDR3 contains 12 residues. Germline-derived CDR1 and CDR2 are LGHDT and YNNKEL (reference sequence). V was shortened by 0 bases and J by 6 bases, with 5 bases between the two germline ends.

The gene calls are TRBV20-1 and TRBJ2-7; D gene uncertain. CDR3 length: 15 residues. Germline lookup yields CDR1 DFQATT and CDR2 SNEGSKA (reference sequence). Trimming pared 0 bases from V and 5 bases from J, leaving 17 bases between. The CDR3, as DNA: TGCAGTGCTAGAGATCTGACGGGTGAACCGGACGAGCAGTACTTC. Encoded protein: CSARDLTGEPDEQYF.

The CDR3 DNA follows: TGCAGTGCTCTGAGGGCTAGCGGGAGTCCTAACAATGAGCAGTTCTTC. It specifies CSALRASGSPNNEQFF. The V call is TRBV20-1, the J call TRBJ2-1, with 10 bases matching TRBD2. Unmatched junction bases numbered 12, after V lost 5 bases and J lost 5 bases. Per germline, CDR1 DFQATT and CDR2 SNEGSKA (reference sequence). The length of the CDR3 is 16 residues.

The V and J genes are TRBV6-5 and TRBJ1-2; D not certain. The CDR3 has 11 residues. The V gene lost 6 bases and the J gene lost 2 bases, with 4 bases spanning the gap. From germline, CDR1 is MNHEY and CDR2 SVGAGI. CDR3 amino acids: CASRSNYGYTF. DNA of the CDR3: TGTGCCAGCAGGAGCAACTATGGCTACACCTTC.

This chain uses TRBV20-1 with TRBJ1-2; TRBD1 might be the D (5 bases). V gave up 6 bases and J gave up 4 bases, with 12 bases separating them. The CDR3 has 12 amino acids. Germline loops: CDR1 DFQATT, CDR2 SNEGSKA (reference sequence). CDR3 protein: CSAPDTGYGYTF. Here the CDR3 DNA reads TGCAGTGCCCCGGACACTGGCTATGGCTACACCTTC.

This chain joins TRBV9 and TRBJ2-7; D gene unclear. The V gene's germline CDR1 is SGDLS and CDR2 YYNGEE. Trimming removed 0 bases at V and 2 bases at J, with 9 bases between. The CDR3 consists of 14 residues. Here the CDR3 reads CASSVDPDTYEQYF. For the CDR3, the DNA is TGTGCCAGCAGCGTAGATCCAGACACCTACGAGCAGTACTTC.

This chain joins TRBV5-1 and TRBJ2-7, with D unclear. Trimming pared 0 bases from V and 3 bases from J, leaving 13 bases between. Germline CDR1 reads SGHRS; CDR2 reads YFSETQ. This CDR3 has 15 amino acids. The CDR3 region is CASSLVASKNYEQYF. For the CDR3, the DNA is TGCGCCAGCAGCTTGGTGGCCAGTAAGAACTACGAGCAGTACTTC. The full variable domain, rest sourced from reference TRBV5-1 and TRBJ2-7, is KAGVTQTPRYLIKTRGQQVTLSCSPISGHRSVSWYQQTPGQGLQFLFEYFSETQRNKGNFPGRFSGRQFSNSRSEMNVSTLELGDSALYLCASSLVASKNYEQYFGPGTRLTVT.

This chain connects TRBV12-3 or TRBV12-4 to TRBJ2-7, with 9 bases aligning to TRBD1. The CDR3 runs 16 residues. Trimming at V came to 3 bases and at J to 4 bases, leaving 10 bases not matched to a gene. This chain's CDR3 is CASSFGTGLVRYEQYF. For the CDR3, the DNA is TGTGCCAGCAGTTTTGGGACAGGGCTTGTTAGGTACGAGCAGTACTTC.

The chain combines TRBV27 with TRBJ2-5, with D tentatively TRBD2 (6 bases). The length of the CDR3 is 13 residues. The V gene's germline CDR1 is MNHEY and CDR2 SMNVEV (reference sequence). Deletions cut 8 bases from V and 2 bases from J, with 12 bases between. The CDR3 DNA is TGTGCCAGCCGGGGGTCGAGACAAGAGACCCAGTACTTC. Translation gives CASRGSRQETQYF.

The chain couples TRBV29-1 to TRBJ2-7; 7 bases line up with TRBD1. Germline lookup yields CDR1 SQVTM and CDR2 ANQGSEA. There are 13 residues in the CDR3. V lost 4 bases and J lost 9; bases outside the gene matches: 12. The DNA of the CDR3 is TGCAGCGTTGGACAGGGTCTACGAGTGGGGCAGTACTTC. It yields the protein CSVGQGLRVGQYF.